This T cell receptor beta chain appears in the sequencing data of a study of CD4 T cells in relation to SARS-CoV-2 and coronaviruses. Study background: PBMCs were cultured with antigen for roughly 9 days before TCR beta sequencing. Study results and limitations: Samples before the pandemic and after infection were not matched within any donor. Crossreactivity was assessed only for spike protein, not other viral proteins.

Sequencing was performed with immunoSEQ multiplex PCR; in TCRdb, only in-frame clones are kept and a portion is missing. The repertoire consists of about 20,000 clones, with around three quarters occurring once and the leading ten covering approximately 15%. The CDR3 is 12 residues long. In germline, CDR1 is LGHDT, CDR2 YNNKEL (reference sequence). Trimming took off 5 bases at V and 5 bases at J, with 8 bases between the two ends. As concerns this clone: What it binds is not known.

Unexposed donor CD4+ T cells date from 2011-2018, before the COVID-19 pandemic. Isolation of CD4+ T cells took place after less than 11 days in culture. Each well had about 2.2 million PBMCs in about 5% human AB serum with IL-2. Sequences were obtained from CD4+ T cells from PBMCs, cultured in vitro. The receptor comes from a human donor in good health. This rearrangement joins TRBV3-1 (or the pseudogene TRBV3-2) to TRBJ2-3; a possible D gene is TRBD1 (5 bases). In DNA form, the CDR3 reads TGTGCCAGCAGCACAAGGGGAGATACGCAGTATTTT. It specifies CASSTRGDTQYF.